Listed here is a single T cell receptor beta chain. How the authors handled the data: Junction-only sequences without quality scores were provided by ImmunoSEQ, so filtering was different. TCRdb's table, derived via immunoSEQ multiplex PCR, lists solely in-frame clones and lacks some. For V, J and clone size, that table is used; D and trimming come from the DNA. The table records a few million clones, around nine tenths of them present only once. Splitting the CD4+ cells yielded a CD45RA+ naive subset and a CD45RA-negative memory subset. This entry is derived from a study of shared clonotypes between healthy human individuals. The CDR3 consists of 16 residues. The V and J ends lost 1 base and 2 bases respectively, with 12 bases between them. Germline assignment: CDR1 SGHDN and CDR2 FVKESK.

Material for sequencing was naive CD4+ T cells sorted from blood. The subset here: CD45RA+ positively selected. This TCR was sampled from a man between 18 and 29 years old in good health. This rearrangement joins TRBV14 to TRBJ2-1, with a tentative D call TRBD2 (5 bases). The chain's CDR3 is CASSQVGDLAYNEQFF. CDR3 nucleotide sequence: TGTGCCAGCAGCCAAGTGGGAGATCTCGCCTACAATGAGCAGTTCTTC.